A selection of T cell receptor beta chains follows, all from one sample in a study of beta chain features in type 1 diabetes. Generated by immunoSEQ multiplex PCR, the TCRdb table keeps only in-frame clones and is missing some. The sample lists hundreds of thousands of clones; roughly an eighth were seen once. Material: naive CD4+ T cells from blood. Every receptor here comes from a man aged 18 to 35 with type 1 diabetes. Both conserved end residues are part of each CDR3. The D gene is left open where the match is weak. Expanded clones are given a class, and other clones once, few, many or no size at all.

14 TRBJ1-5 few . TRBV30 TGTGCCTGGAGTGGAGGGACCTCCGCGACGCCCCAGCATTTT CAWSGGTSATPQHF
14 TRBJ2-1 few . TRBV28 TGTGCCAGCAGTTTGTCAGGAGTCTACAATGAGCAGTTCTTC CASSLSGVYNEQFF
14 TRBJ1-2 . . TRBV30 TGTGCCCGCCAATTCGGGACATCCCTGGGTGGCTACACCTTC CARQFGTSLGGYTF
14 TRBJ2-7 few TRBD1 TRBV5-1 TGCGCCAGCAGCATTGGACAGGGGGCCTACGAGCAGTACTTC CASSIGQGAYEQYF
18 TRBJ1-3 few . TRBV30 TGTGCCTGGAGTGGCCCAGATTTACTCCGGACGGTAGGAAACACCATATATTTT CAWSGPDLLRTVGNTIYF
18 TRBJ2-6 few . TRBV5-4 TGTGCCAGCAGCTTGTTCTTAAGCATTGGAAGTGGGGCCAACGTCCTGACTTTC CASSLFLSIGSGANVLTF
12 TRBJ2-7 few . TRBV7-9 TGTGCCAGCAGCCGGGACGGCTACGAGCAGTACTTC CASSRDGYEQYF
14 TRBJ2-1 . TRBD1 TRBV28 TGTGCCAGCAGTTTAGGGACAGGGTACTATGAGCAGTTCTTC CASSLGTGYYEQFF
13 TRBJ2-7 few TRBD2 TRBV13 TGTGCCAGCAGCTCTCAGCGGGAGAAAGAGCAGTACTTC CASSSQREKEQYF
16 TRBJ2-2 . . TRBV5-1 TGCGCCAGCAGCTTGCGGGAAAGCGGACAGACCGGGGAGCTGTTTTTT CASSLRESGQTGELFF
15 TRBJ1-1 . TRBD1 TRBV5-1 TGCGCCAGCAGACAGACAGGGACTAGCATTCTTGAAGCTTTCTTT CASRQTGTSILEAFF
15 TRBJ2-3 . TRBD2 TRBV30 TGTGCCTGGAGTTCGACTAGCGGGAACCCAGATACGCAGTATTTT CAWSSTSGNPDTQYF
16 TRBJ2-1 few TRBD2 TRBV19 TGTGCCAGTAGCCGTGGGCCTGGCGGGAGGGTGGGTGAGCAGTTCTTC CASSRGPGGRVGEQFF
15 TRBJ1-1 . . TRBV7-6 TGTGCCAGCAGCTTAGCCTCGTCCACAGACAGTGAAGCTTTCTTT CASSLASSTDSEAFF
17 TRBJ1-2 . TRBD1 TRBV18 TGTGCCAGCTCACCACTCGGACAGGGTGGACGCCAGGACGGCTACACCTTC CASSPLGQGGRQDGYTF
14 TRBJ1-5 . . TRBV29-1 TGCAGCGTCTCAGGGTACAACAGCAATCAGCCCCAGCATTTT CSVSGYNSNQPQHF
13 TRBJ1-1 few . TRBV19 TGTGCCAGCCTTCATTTAACTGAGTCTGAAGCTTTCTTT CASLHLTESEAFF
17 TRBJ1-2 . TRBD1 TRBV15 TGTGCCACCAGCAGAGATCCAGGACAGGTGCCTTACTATGGCTACACCTTC CATSRDPGQVPYYGYTF
13 TRBJ1-2 . TRBD1 TRBV30 TGTGCCTACGATAAGGGGGCGTTCTATGGCTACACCTTC CAYDKGAFYGYTF
13 TRBJ2-7 few . TRBV5-1 TGCGCCAGCAGCTTGGATATTCCCTACGAGCAGTACTTC CASSLDIPYEQYF
17 TRBJ2-7 few . TRBV6-1 TGTGCCAGCAGTGAGTCGTCAGGGGTCACGTTAAGGCACGAGCAGTACTTC CASSESSGVTLRHEQYF
14 TRBJ2-1 few TRBD1 TRBV25-1 TGTGCCAGCAGTGTCCGGACGACAGGGAATGAGCAGTTCTTC CASSVRTTGNEQFF
15 TRBJ1-1 . . TRBV28 TGTGCCAGCAGTTTAGGAGGGATCTCAAACACTGAAGCTTTCTTT CASSLGGISNTEAFF
12 TRBJ2-2 . . TRBV18 TGTGCCACCTTCCGGTACACCGGGGAGCTGTTTTTT CATFRYTGELFF
18 TRBJ2-4 . . TRBV28 TGTGCCAGCAGTTCACATGCCCTAGGGGTACTAGCCAAAAACATTCAGTACTTC CASSSHALGVLAKNIQYF
12 TRBJ2-7 few . TRBV2 TGTGCCAGCAGTGCCCGCGACAACGAGCAGTACTTC CASSARDNEQYF